This paragraph reports one TCR beta chain. This CDR3 has 12 residues. Germline CDR1 reads SGHTS; CDR2 reads YDEGEE. V lost 3 bases, J lost 7 bases, and 10 bases lay in between. The data belong to a study of blood T cell repertoires in COVID-19. The assay was immunoSEQ multiplex PCR, and TCRdb's table has in-frame clones only and misses some. The sample carries approximately 60,000 clones, roughly 77% recorded once. The chain combines TRBV5-8 with TRBJ1-1; D is ambiguous. This sequence was found in an elderly man with acute or convalescent COVID-19. Sequenced input: peripheral blood. DNA of the CDR3: TGTGCCAGCAGCTGGCAGGAACTTGAAGCTTTCTTT. Amino acid sequence: CASSWQELEAFF. The complete variable domain, with remaining parts taken from reference TRBV5-8 and TRBJ1-1, reads EAGVTQSPTHLIKTRGQQATLRCSPISGHTSVYWYQQALGLGLQFLLWYDEGEERNRGNFPPRFSGRQFPNYSSELNVNALELEDSALYLCASSWQELEAFFGQGTRLTVV.